The next 27 T cell receptor beta chains were all read from a single sample in a study of persistence of HIV-infected CD4 T cells. Cells were stimulated with CMV-infected fibroblast lysates at approximately 10 ug/mL. CD40L/CD69 double-negative CD45RO-high memory CD4+ T cells were collected. These TCRs are of unknown antigen specificity. Sequencing used immunoSEQ version 4 in survey mode. Assay used: immunoSEQ multiplex PCR; TCRdb lists only in-frame clones, some missing. The sample yields approximately 31,000 clones, about four fifths seen once. The source was CD4+ T cells sorted from PBMCs after approximately 19-hour stimulation, collected from a patient who received antiretroviral therapy. These receptor sequences come from an adult woman with HIV who was CMV-seropositive.

V usage is TRBV5-1 and J usage is TRBJ1-1; 8 positions agree with TRBD1. The CDR3 is made up of 16 amino acids. The junction had 9 bases not matched to a gene; V was cut back by 5 bases and J by 0 bases. CDR1 and CDR2 from the germline V gene are SGHRS and YFSETQ. The CDR3, as DNA: TGCGCCAGCAGTTATGGGGACAGGACTATGAACACTGAAGCTTTCTTT. Translation gives CASSYGDRTMNTEAFF.

A note on this clone: The sample holds other DNA sequences that translate to the same CDR3. The CDR3, as DNA: TGCAGCGTTCTTCGGAGCTCCTACGAGCAGTACTTC. This codes for CSVLRSSYEQYF. The gene calls are TRBV29-1 and TRBJ2-7, with no clear D. Germline-derived CDR1 and CDR2 are SQVTM and ANQGSEA. V was cut by 5 bases and J by 0 bases, with 8 bases left in between. The CDR3 spans 12 residues.

This CDR3 reads CSVEGQGYTDTQYF. CDR3 DNA: TGCAGCGTTGAAGGACAGGGCTACACAGATACGCAGTATTTT. This chain links TRBV29-1 with TRBJ2-3, with TRBD1 identical over 7 bases. V shed 1 base and J 2 bases; nucleotides not matched to a gene: 3. This CDR3 comprises 14 residues. Germline CDR1 reads SQVTM; CDR2 reads ANQGSEA.

This clone was seen a single time. Within the sample, other DNA sequences also encode this same CDR3. The chain links TRBV2 to TRBJ1-1; D unclear. V lost 6 bases and J lost 1, with 9 bases in between. Germline V gene sequence: CDR1 SNHLY, CDR2 FYNNEI. This CDR3 contains 13 residues. CDR3 bases: TGTGCCAGCAGCGTAGGAGAGAACACTGAAGCTTTCTTT. It specifies CASSVGENTEAFF.

The chain links TRBV5-6 to TRBJ2-7; 9 positions match TRBD1. CDR1 and CDR2 (germline): SGHDT, YYEEEE. Unmatched junction bases numbered 7, after V lost 1 base and J lost 5 bases. The CDR3 is 15 residues long. CDR3: CASSLWNRGLNEQYF. The CDR3 DNA follows: TGTGCCAGCAGCTTGTGGAACAGGGGGCTAAACGAGCAGTACTTC.

The sample holds one count of this clone. This chain links TRBV21-1 with TRBJ2-7; the D call in the table, TRBD1, was not verified against the DNA. TRBV21-1 is classified as a pseudogene. This CDR3 comprises 13 residues. The CDR3 sequence is CASRTGGGYEQYF. CDR3 DNA: TGTGCCAGCAGGACAGGGGGCGGCTACGAGCAGTACTTC.

The V call is TRBV6-5, the J call TRBJ1-4; no definite D call. Per germline, CDR1 MNHEY and CDR2 SVGAGI. This CDR3 spans 14 amino acids. V dropped 6 bases and J dropped 8 bases, with 16 bases sitting between them. This chain's CDR3 is CASSRAHTEEKLFF. CDR3 nucleotides: TGTGCCAGCAGCCGAGCCCACACCGAAGAAAAACTGTTTTTT.

The chain is built from TRBV2 and TRBJ1-3, with TRBD1 as a possible D gene (6 bases). In germline, CDR1 is SNHLY, CDR2 FYNNEI. Trimming left V 4 bases short and J 3 bases short, with 13 bases between. CDR3 length equals 15 residues. Here the CDR3 reads CASSVGAGIGNTIYF. CDR3 coding DNA: TGTGCCAGCAGTGTGGGGGCAGGGATTGGAAACACCATATATTTT.

The V call is TRBV30, the J call TRBJ1-1; D possibly corresponds to TRBD1 (6 bases). The V gene lost 8 bases and the J gene lost 2 bases, with 15 bases spanning the gap. Germline CDR1 and CDR2: GTSNPN and SVGIG (reference sequence). The CDR3 loop spans 13 amino acids. CDR3 sequence: CAQSPGQNTEAFF. The CDR3 nucleotides are TGTGCCCAATCTCCGGGACAAAACACTGAAGCTTTCTTT.

The count of this clone is one. The chain employs TRBV13 and TRBJ1-1, with 8 bases matching TRBD1. Germline V lookup: CDR1 PRHDT, CDR2 FYEKMQ (reference sequence). The V segment lost 5 bases and the J segment 0 bases; nucleotides outside the gene matches: 11. The CDR3 has 17 amino acids. CDR3 DNA: TGTGCCAGCAGCGGCCGGACAGGGTTCGGAATGAACACTGAAGCTTTCTTT. The encoded protein is CASSGRTGFGMNTEAFF. The full variable domain, completed using reference TRBV13 and TRBJ1-1, is AAGVIQSPRHLIKEKRETATLKCYPIPRHDTVYWYQQGPGQDPQFLISFYEKMQSDKGSIPDRFSAQQFSDYHSELNMSSLELGDSALYFCASSGRTGFGMNTEAFFGQGTRLTVV.

The chain has TRBV11-3 and TRBJ2-3, with D uncertain. V lost 3 bases to trimming and J lost 3 bases, with 4 bases between them. Germline-derived CDR1 and CDR2 are SGHNT and YENEEA. This CDR3 has 12 residues. As DNA, the CDR3 is TGTGCCAGCAGCTTTACGACAGATACGCAGTATTTT. It specifies CASSFTTDTQYF. The variable domain in full, with the rest retrieved from reference TRBV11-3 and TRBJ2-3, is EAGVVQSPRYKIIEKKQPVAFWCNPISGHNTLYWYLQNLGQGPELLIRYENEEAVDDSQLPKDRFSAERLKGVDSTLKIQPAELGDSAVYLCASSFTTDTQYFGPGTRLTVL.

About this clone itself: Other nucleotide sequences in the sample specify the same CDR3. The genes are TRBV24-1 and TRBJ2-3; no reliable D call. The CDR3 length is 13 residues. Trimming cost V 5 bases and J 0 bases, with 5 bases left between them. Germline V gene data show CDR1 as KGHDR and CDR2 as SFDVKD. The CDR3 nucleotides read TGTGCCACCAGTGGGGATAGCACAGATACGCAGTATTTT. Protein product: CATSGDSTDTQYF.

This rearrangement joins TRBV10-3 to TRBJ1-1; unclear D gene. V dropped 2 bases and J dropped 1 base, with 11 bases sitting between them. Per germline, CDR1 ENHRY and CDR2 SYGVKD. The CDR3 is made up of 15 amino acids. CDR3 bases: TGTGCCATCAGTGAGACGTACGGCCAGAACACTGAAGCTTTCTTT. The encoded protein is CAISETYGQNTEAFF.

The J gene is TRBJ1-4, the V gene TRBV5-4; no reliable D call. The CDR3 length is 15 residues. The germline V and J ends were trimmed by 3 bases and 8 bases, with 17 bases remaining between them. From germline, CDR1 is SGHNT and CDR2 YYREEE (reference sequence). CDR3 sequence reads: CASSYKDPAREKLFF. The CDR3 DNA sequence: TGTGCCAGCAGCTACAAAGACCCTGCTCGGGAAAAACTGTTTTTT.

The chain is built from TRBV4-1 and TRBJ1-4; D gene unclear. V was trimmed by 4 bases and J by 12 bases, leaving 18 bases between them. The CDR3 is 14 amino acids. Germline V gives CDR1 MGHRA, CDR2 YSYEKL. CDR3 bases: TGCGCCAGCAGCCCCATACTTCGGGAGGGCGAACTGTTTTTT. Its translation: CASSPILREGELFF.

The chain uses TRBV4-1 and TRBJ2-5; tentatively, D is TRBD2 (6 bases). V was trimmed by 3 bases and J by 5 bases, leaving 13 bases between them. Germline CDR1 and CDR2: MGHRA and YSYEKL. This CDR3 comprises 14 residues. In DNA form, the CDR3 reads TGCGCCAGCAGCCAGGAGGGGTTCCGTGAGACCCAGTACTTC. Translated: CASSQEGFRETQYF.

To note about this clone: Different DNA sequences within this sample yield the same CDR3. The chain recombines TRBV12-5 with TRBJ1-2; 9 bases fit TRBD1. Germline V gives CDR1 LGHNT, CDR2 FRNRAP. The CDR3 has 14 residues. The trim removed 0 bases at V and 8 bases at J, leaving 4 bases unmatched. In DNA, the CDR3 is TGTGCTAGTGGTTTGGTACAGGGGGCTGACGGCTACACCTTC. Translation gives CASGLVQGADGYTF.

The chain combines TRBV4-1 with TRBJ1-1, with 8 bases aligning to TRBD1. V shed 4 bases and J 0 bases; nucleotides not matched to a gene: 13. This CDR3 is 18 amino acids long. From germline, CDR1 is MGHRA and CDR2 YSYEKL. The DNA of the CDR3 is TGCGCCAGCAGCCCCGAAAGGACAGGGAGAAAGATGAACACTGAAGCTTTCTTT. It codes for CASSPERTGRKMNTEAFF.

The chain links TRBV15 to TRBJ2-3, with 10 bases aligning to TRBD2. CDR3 length equals 17 residues. Trimming cost V 1 base and J 2 bases; bases outside gene matches: 6. Germline CDR1 LNHNV, CDR2 YYDKDF (reference sequence). CDR3 region: CATSRGSSGGYTDTQYF. The CDR3 DNA follows: TGTGCCACCAGCAGAGGGAGTAGCGGGGGGTACACAGATACGCAGTATTTT.

The chain has TRBV9 and TRBJ2-1, with D uncertain. V was pared by 0 bases and J by 10 bases, with 11 bases between. The CDR3 extends over 13 amino acids. Germline V gene data show CDR1 as SGDLS and CDR2 as YYNGEE. For the CDR3, the DNA is TGTGCCAGCAGCGTAGTAACCGGACGCGAGCAGTTCTTC. Protein: CASSVVTGREQFF.

V usage is TRBV19 and J usage is TRBJ2-1; D unclear. Trimming pared 3 bases from V and 10 bases from J, leaving 7 bases between. Germline lookup yields CDR1 LNHDA and CDR2 SQIVND (reference sequence). The CDR3 is made up of 11 amino acids. The CDR3 protein is CASSIEREQFF. CDR3 in DNA: TGTGCCAGTAGTATCGAGAGGGAGCAGTTCTTC.

In DNA, the CDR3 is TGTGCCAGCAGTTACGCGCGGGACAACTACTATGGCTACACCTTC. Translating it yields CASSYARDNYYGYTF. The rearrangement joins TRBV6-2 or TRBV6-3 to TRBJ1-2; D is perhaps TRBD1 (6 bases). CDR1 and CDR2 (germline): MNHEY, SVGEGT. The CDR3 spans 15 residues. V lost 2 bases and J lost 3, with 13 bases in between.

The CDR3 here is CASSYTDRNTEAFF. For the CDR3, the DNA is TGTGCCAGCAGTTACACCGACAGGAACACTGAAGCTTTCTTT. The chain uses TRBV6-5 and TRBJ1-1; possibly TRBD1 for D (5 bases). The V gene's germline CDR1 is MNHEY and CDR2 SVGAGI. The CDR3 has 14 amino acids. Between the trimmed V and J ends, which lost 2 bases and 1 base, there was a span of 8 bases.

V and J are TRBV12-1 and TRBJ1-5. TRBV12-1 is classified as a pseudogene. The CDR3 has 20 amino acids. CDR3 residues: CASSIRVTEKPTNSNQPQHF. The CDR3 DNA is TGTGCCAGCTCTATCCGGGTAACTGAAAAACCTACTAATAGCAATCAGCCCCAGCATTTT.

This clone showed up just once. The chain is built from TRBV9 and TRBJ2-2; 9 bases line up with TRBD2. The V gene end was trimmed by 0 bases and the J gene end by 2 bases; junction bases not matched to a gene: 8. The CDR3 has 18 residues. Germline CDR1 reads SGDLS; CDR2 reads YYNGEE. The CDR3 DNA sequence: TGTGCCAGCAGCGTAGATTATAGCGGGGGAAGTAACACCGGGGAGCTGTTTTTT. It yields the protein CASSVDYSGGSNTGELFF.

This rearrangement joins TRBV4-2 to TRBJ2-1; no reliable D call. The CDR3 has 12 residues. Germline V gene sequence: CDR1 LGHNA, CDR2 YNFKEQ. Trimming left V 3 bases short and J 5 bases short, with 5 bases between. The CDR3 protein is CASSHENNEQFF. CDR3 nucleotide sequence: TGTGCCAGCAGCCATGAAAACAATGAGCAGTTCTTC.

This sequence joins TRBV4-1 and TRBJ1-4, with D uncertain. The germline gives CDR1 MGHRA, CDR2 YSYEKL. Trimming pared 2 bases from V and 8 bases from J, leaving 18 bases between. The CDR3 contains 16 residues. CDR3 DNA: TGCGCCAGCAGCCAACCGCCGGAACGCGTGGGGGAAAAACTGTTTTTT. It yields the protein CASSQPPERVGEKLFF.